These 5 T cell receptor beta chains share one sample of origin, sequenced in a study of blood T cell repertoires in COVID-19. Some clones are missing from TCRdb's copy, which holds only in-frame ones; the method was immunoSEQ multiplex PCR. This table has over 100,000 clones, over 75% appearing once. Material for sequencing was peripheral blood. Receptor source: a man aged 80 or over with acute or convalescent COVID-19.

This chain connects TRBV11-3 to TRBJ2-7; 8 bases line up with TRBD1. V lost 2 bases and J lost 7; bases outside the gene matches: 7. This CDR3 has 14 amino acids. Germline V gene sequence: CDR1 SGHNT, CDR2 YENEEA. The CDR3 loop is CASSLSGGVGEQYF. CDR3 in DNA: TGTGCCAGCAGCTTATCAGGGGGCGTGGGGGAGCAGTACTTC.

J is TRBJ2-7 and V is TRBV28; D perhaps matches TRBD2 (5 bases). There are 14 residues in the CDR3. Looked up from germline, CDR1 is MDHEN and CDR2 is SYDVKM. V was trimmed by 2 bases and J by 3 bases, leaving 11 bases between them. CDR3 region: CASSLHGEIYEQYF. The CDR3 region has the DNA TGTGCCAGCAGTTTACACGGGGAGATCTACGAGCAGTACTTC.

V gene TRBV5-1 combines with J gene TRBJ1-6, with 10 bases identical to TRBD1. The CDR3 spans 15 residues. Trimming cost V 4 bases and J 13 bases; bases outside gene matches: 11. Germline V CDR1 and CDR2: SGHRS, YFSETQ. The CDR3 here is CASSAGTGAQAPLHF. CDR3 DNA: TGCGCCAGCAGCGCCGGGACAGGGGCTCAGGCTCCCCTCCACTTT.

This chain connects TRBV19 to TRBJ1-5; D possibly corresponds to TRBD1 (6 bases). V was pared by 6 bases and J by 6 bases, with 18 bases between. This CDR3 contains 15 residues. Germline CDR1 is LNHDA and CDR2 is SQIVND (reference sequence). CDR3 DNA: TGTGCCAGTAGCAGAATACAGGGTATATCTCAGCCCCAGCATTTT. Translated, it gives CASSRIQGISQPQHF.

J is TRBJ2-7 and V is TRBV7-8, with a possible D match to TRBD2 (5 bases). Germline V gene sequence: CDR1 SGHVS, CDR2 FQNEAQ. This CDR3 region has 14 residues. V was trimmed by 6 bases and J by 0 bases, leaving 12 bases between them. CDR3 nucleotide sequence: TGTGCCAGCAGTTCCCCAGCGGTCTCCTACGAGCAGTACTTC. Translation: CASSSPAVSYEQYF.